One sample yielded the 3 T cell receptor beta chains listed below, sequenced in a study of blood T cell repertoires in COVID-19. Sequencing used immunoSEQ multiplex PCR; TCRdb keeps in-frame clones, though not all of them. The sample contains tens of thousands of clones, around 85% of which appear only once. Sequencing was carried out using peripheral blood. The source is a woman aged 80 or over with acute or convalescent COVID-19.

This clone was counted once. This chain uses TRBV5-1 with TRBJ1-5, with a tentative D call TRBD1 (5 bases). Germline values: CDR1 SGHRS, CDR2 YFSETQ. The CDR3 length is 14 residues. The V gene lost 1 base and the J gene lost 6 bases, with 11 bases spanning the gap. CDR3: CASSLSSGGQPQHF. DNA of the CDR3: TGCGCCAGCAGCTTGTCATCGGGGGGTCAGCCCCAGCATTTT.

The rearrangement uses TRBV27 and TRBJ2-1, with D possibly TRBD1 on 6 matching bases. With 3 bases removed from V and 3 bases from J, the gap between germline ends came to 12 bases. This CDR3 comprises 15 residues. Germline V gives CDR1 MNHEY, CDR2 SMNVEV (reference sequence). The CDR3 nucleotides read TGTGCCAGCAGTTTTGGGGACAAAGGCTACAATGAGCAGTTCTTC. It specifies CASSFGDKGYNEQFF.

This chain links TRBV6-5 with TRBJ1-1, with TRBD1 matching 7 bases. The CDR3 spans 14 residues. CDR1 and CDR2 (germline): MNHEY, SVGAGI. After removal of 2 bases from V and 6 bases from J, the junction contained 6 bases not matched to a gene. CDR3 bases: TGTGCCAGCAGTTACAGGGGGCTAGAGTCTGAAGCTTTCTTT. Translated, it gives CASSYRGLESEAFF.